Sequencing of this T cell receptor beta chain was carried out in a study of cytomegalovirus exposure and HLA in healthy donors. With 60 Vbeta and 13 Jbeta primers, the PCR was carried out. The data were produced by immunoSEQ multiplex PCR, yet TCRdb's version contains in-frame clones alone and is incomplete. The table lists 200,000 to 300,000 clones, about 86% of them singletons. The CDR3 consists of 15 residues. V was trimmed by 0 bases and J by 1 base, leaving 8 bases between them. Germline values: CDR1 SGHRS, CDR2 YFSETQ. The TCR comes from a woman aged 55-70 years in good health and CMV-seropositive. The source material was PBMCs. The chain has TRBV5-1 and TRBJ1-5; D may be TRBD1 (5 bases). CDR3 DNA: TGCGCCAGCAGCTTGGAGGGGAGGAGCAATCAGCCCCAGCATTTT. It is translated as CASSLEGRSNQPQHF.